These 15 T cell receptor beta chains originate from one sample sequenced in a study of Graves' ophthalmopathy and Graves' hyperthyroidism. Using RNA transcripts, the TCR beta CDR3 regions were amplified. An opening RT-PCR round employed HTBI primers and preceded a second-round multiplex PCR. MiXCR, run by TCRdb on the multiplex PCR reads, gives a single entry per CDR3 protein. The sample has about 150,000 distinct CDR3 sequences; over 35% are singletons. Sequencing input: peripheral blood. These receptors were collected from a woman aged 40 to 55 with Graves' ophthalmopathy.

This clonotype appeared a few times. The chain uses TRBV12-5 and TRBJ1-5; D is undetermined. CDR3 length: 13 residues. Trimming removed 9 bases at V and 1 base at J, with 10 bases between. Per germline, CDR1 LGHNT and CDR2 FRNRAP. CDR3 amino acids: CASAISSNQPQHF. The DNA of the CDR3 is TGTGCTAGCGCAATCTCGAGCAATCAGCCCCAGCATTTT.

The chain links TRBV10-3 to TRBJ2-7; D is undetermined. V was shortened by 0 bases and J by 6 bases, with 12 bases between the two germline ends. The CDR3 has 14 residues. Germline CDR1 is ENHRY and CDR2 is SYGVKD. This CDR3 reads CAISESVRTGEQYF. The DNA for the CDR3 is TGTGCCATCAGTGAGTCAGTAAGAACTGGCGAGCAGTACTTC.

CDR3 DNA: TGTGCCAGCGGGCGATATACGGGGGAGCAGTACTTC. Translation gives CASGRYTGEQYF. The chain carries TRBV6-1 and TRBJ2-5; weak D call: TRBD2 (6 bases). Germline V gene data show CDR1 as MNHNS and CDR2 as SASEGT. The ends were cut back, 8 bases at V and 11 bases at J, with 18 bases in the middle. The CDR3 runs 12 residues.

The chain is built from TRBV12-3 or TRBV12-4 and TRBJ2-7, with no clear D. V was cut by 4 bases and J by 2 bases, with 12 bases left in between. The CDR3 length is 14 residues. This CDR3 reads CASSYSRFTYEQYF. Here the CDR3 DNA reads TGTGCCAGCAGTTACTCGAGGTTCACCTACGAGCAGTACTTC.

Ten or more counts support this clonotype. The chain recombines TRBV7-2 with TRBJ2-5, with 7 bases fitting TRBD2. V was pared by 4 bases and J by 1 base, with 3 bases of the junction left unmatched. Per the germline V gene, CDR1 is SGHTA and CDR2 is FQGNSA. This CDR3 has 14 residues. The CDR3 DNA sequence: TGTGCCAGCAGCTCGGGGGGACTCCAAGAGACCCAGTACTTC. This codes for CASSSGGLQETQYF.

The chain uses TRBV6-5 and TRBJ2-7, with no clear D. The V and J ends lost 2 bases and 3 bases respectively, with 8 bases between them. Germline-derived CDR1 and CDR2 are MNHEY and SVGAGI. The CDR3 runs to 13 residues. The CDR3 here is CASSYGVSYEQYF. DNA of the CDR3: TGTGCCAGCAGTTACGGGGTGAGCTACGAGCAGTACTTC.

This clonotype was observed at least ten times. The chain has TRBV3-1 and TRBJ1-1, with a tentative D call TRBD1 (6 bases). V lost 4 bases and J 0 bases, leaving 18 bases between the germline ends. Germline CDR1 and CDR2: LGHDT and YNNKEL (reference sequence). The CDR3 has 17 amino acids. The CDR3 protein is CASSPTGGGRVNTEAFF. The CDR3 DNA is TGTGCCAGCAGCCCCACGGGAGGGGGGCGGGTGAACACTGAAGCTTTCTTT.

This clonotype was recorded many times. This sequence joins TRBV12-3 or TRBV12-4 and TRBJ2-7, with 7 bases matching TRBD1. CDR3 size: 15 residues. Trimming removed 1 base from V and 0 bases from J; junction bases left unmatched: 3. CDR3 sequence (DNA): TGTGCCAGCAGTTTAGGGGGACAGCCCTCCTACGAGCAGTACTTC. Translation gives CASSLGGQPSYEQYF.

This clonotype was counted ten times or more. The rearrangement links TRBV12-3 or TRBV12-4 to TRBJ2-7, with D unclear. V lost 5 bases and J 7 bases, leaving 24 bases between the germline ends. There are 16 residues in the CDR3. In DNA form, the CDR3 reads TGTGCCAGCAGTCGCTACGAGACATGGCCATACGGGGAGCAGTACTTC. Protein: CASSRYETWPYGEQYF.

This clonotype came up many times. The rearrangement joins TRBV7-9 to TRBJ1-5; D remains unclear. The V gene's germline CDR1 is SEHNR and CDR2 FQNEAQ (reference sequence). The length of the CDR3 is 13 residues. Trimming cost V 1 base and J 3 bases, with 4 bases left between them. The chain's CDR3 is CASSLDANQPQHF. As DNA, the CDR3 is TGTGCCAGCAGCTTAGACGCCAATCAGCCCCAGCATTTT.

This chain joins TRBV6-1 and TRBJ2-7; possible D gene TRBD2, 5 bases. Looked up from germline, CDR1 is MNHNS and CDR2 is SASEGT. Trimming pared 3 bases from V and 2 bases from J, leaving 11 bases between. The CDR3 loop spans 14 amino acids. The CDR3 loop is CASSEGELPYEQYF. CDR3 nucleotide sequence: TGTGCCAGCAGTGAGGGAGAGCTTCCCTACGAGCAGTACTTC.

This chain uses TRBV30 with TRBJ1-2; D gene ambiguous. The germline gives CDR1 GTSNPN, CDR2 SVGIG (reference sequence). V dropped 0 bases and J dropped 8 bases, with 16 bases sitting between them. The CDR3 consists of 14 residues. DNA for the CDR3: TGTGCCTGGAGTGTAACGGGGAGTCGATGGGGCTACACCTTC. Amino acids: CAWSVTGSRWGYTF.

This clonotype was counted many times. V usage is TRBV7-9 and J usage is TRBJ2-7, with 9 bases fitting TRBD2. The trim removed 3 bases at V and 4 bases at J, leaving 4 bases unmatched. This CDR3 contains 14 residues. CDR1 and CDR2 (germline): SEHNR, FQNEAQ (reference sequence). The CDR3 coding sequence is TGTGCCAGCAGCTTTCGGACTAGCGATTACGAGCAGTACTTC. It specifies CASSFRTSDYEQYF.

This clonotype was recorded many times. The chain has TRBV27 and TRBJ1-5; tentatively, D is TRBD1 (5 bases). Trimming pared 6 bases from V and 6 bases from J, leaving 12 bases between. The CDR3 spans 13 residues. CDR1 and CDR2 from the germline V gene are MNHEY and SMNVEV (reference sequence). The CDR3 nucleotides read TGTGCCAGCAGCCCTCAGGGAGGTCAGCCCCAGCATTTT. Translated: CASSPQGGQPQHF.

The chain recombines TRBV6-5 with TRBJ2-1; D remains ambiguous. This CDR3 has 13 residues. V lost 4 bases to trimming and J lost 5 bases, with 9 bases between them. Looked up from germline, CDR1 is MNHEY and CDR2 is SVGAGI. The CDR3 spells CASSFTRHNEQFF. The CDR3, as DNA: TGTGCCAGCAGTTTTACGCGCCACAATGAGCAGTTCTTC.